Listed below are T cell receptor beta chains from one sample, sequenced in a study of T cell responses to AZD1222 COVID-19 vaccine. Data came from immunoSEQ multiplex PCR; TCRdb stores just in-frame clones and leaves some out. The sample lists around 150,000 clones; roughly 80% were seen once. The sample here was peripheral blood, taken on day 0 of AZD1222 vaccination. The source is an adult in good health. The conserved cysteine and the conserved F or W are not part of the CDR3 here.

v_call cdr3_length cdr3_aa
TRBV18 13 ASPTGVVNTGELF
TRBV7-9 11 ASRQQGEDTIY
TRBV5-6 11 ASTLHRGYGYT
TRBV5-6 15 ASSLANRGTGKREQY
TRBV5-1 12 ASSLGEVGEKLF
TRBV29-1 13 SVGRLGRDSNEQF
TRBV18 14 ASSPESGRRTGELF
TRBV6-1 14 ASSVSVQTPNSPLH
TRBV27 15 ANSPRDSPRGNYGYT
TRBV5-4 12 ASSLGRGVTEAF
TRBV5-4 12 ASRDGGRRVGYT
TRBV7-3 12 ASSAKSGDGRYT
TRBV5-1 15 ASSLAFGGVDREKLF
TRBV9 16 ASSVEDGGIGSGNTIY
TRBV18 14 ASSPRQLATNEKLF
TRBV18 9 ASSPGQEQF
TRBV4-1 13 ASSQGTGGWYEQY
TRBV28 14 ASSYAWDSSYNEQF
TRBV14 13 ASSHTGGGPGELF
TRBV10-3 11 AISTGTAYGYT
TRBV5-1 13 ASSSATSAPYEQF
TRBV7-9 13 ASSSPGQGTYEQY
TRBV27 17 ASSLLPLMTGGWDSPLH
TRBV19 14 ASSGSTGNWANVLT